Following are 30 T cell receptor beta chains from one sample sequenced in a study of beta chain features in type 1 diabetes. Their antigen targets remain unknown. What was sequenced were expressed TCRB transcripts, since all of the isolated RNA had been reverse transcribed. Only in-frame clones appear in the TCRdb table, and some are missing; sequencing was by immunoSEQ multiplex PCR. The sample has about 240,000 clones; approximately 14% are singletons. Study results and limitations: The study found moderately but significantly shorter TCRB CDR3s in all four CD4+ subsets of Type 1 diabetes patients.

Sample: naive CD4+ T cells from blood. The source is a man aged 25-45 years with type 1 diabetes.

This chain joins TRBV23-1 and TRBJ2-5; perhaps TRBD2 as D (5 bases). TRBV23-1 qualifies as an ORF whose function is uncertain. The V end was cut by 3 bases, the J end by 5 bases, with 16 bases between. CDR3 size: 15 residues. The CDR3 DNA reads TGCGCCAGCAGTCAGGGCCACTTCACGGGGGAGACCCAGTACTTC. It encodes CASSQGHFTGETQYF.

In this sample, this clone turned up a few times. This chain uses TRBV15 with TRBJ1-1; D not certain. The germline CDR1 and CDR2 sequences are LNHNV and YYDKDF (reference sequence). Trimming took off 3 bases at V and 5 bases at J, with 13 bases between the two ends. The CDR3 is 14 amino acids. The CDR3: CATSRGVLGTEAFF. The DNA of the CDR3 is TGTGCCACCAGCAGGGGAGTCTTGGGGACTGAAGCTTTCTTT.

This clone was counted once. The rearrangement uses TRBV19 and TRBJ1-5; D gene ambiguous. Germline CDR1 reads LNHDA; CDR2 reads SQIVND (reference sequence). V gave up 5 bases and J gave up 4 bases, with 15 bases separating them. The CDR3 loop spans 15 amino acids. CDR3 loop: CASSSGRWTNQPQHF. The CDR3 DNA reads TGTGCCAGTAGTTCCGGGCGGTGGACTAATCAGCCCCAGCATTTT.

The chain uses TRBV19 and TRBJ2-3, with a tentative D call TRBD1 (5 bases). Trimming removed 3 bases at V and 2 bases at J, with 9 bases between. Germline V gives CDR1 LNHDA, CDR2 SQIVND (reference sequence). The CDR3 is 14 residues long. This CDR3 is CASSMGLLTDTQYF. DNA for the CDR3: TGTGCCAGTAGTATGGGGCTGCTCACAGATACGCAGTATTTT.

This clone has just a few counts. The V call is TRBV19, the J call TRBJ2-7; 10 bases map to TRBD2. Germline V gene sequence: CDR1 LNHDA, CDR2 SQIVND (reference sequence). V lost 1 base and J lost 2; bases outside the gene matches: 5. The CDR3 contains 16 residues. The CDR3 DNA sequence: TGTGCCAGTAGTATAGCACTAGCGGGAACTACCTACGAGCAGTACTTC. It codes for CASSIALAGTTYEQYF. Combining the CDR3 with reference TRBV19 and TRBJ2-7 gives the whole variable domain DGGITQSPKYLFRKEGQNVTLSCEQNLNHDAMYWYRQDPGQGLRLIYYSQIVNDFQKGDIAEGYSVSREKKESFPLTVTSAQKNPTAFYLCASSIALAGTTYEQYFGPGTRLTVT.

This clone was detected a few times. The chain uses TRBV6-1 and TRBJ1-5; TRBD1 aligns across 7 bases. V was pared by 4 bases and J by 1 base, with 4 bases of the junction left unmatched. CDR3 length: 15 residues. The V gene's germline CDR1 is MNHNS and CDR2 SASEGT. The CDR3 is CASSVGDRSNQPQHF. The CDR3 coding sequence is TGTGCCAGCAGTGTTGGGGACAGAAGCAATCAGCCCCAGCATTTT.

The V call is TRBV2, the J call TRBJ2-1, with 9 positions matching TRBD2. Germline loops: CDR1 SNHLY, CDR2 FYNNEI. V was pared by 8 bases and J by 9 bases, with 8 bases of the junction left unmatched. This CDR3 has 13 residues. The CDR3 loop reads CASGTSPSSEQFF. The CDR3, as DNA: TGTGCCAGCGGGACTAGCCCCTCTTCTGAGCAGTTCTTC.

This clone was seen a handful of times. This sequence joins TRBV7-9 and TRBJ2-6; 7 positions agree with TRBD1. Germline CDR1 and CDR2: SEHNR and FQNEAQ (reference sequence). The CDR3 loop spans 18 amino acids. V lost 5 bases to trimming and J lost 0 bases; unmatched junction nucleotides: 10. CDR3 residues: CASSQQTGSPSGANVLTF. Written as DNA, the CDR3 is TGTGCCAGCAGCCAACAGACAGGGTCACCCTCTGGGGCCAACGTCCTGACTTTC. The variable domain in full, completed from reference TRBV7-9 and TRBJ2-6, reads DTGVSQNPRHKITKRGQNVTFRCDPISEHNRLYWYRQTLGQGPEFLTYFQNEAQLEKSRLLSDRFSAERPKGSFSTLEIQRTEQGDSAMYLCASSQQTGSPSGANVLTFGAGSRLTVL.

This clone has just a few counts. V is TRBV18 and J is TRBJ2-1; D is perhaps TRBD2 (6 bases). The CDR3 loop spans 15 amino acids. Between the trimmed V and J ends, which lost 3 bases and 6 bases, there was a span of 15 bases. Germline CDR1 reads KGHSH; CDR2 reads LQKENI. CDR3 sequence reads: CASSPSRELGNEQFF. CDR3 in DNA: TGTGCCAGCTCACCCTCCCGGGAGCTCGGCAATGAGCAGTTCTTC.

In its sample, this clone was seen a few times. The CDR3 DNA reads as TGCAGCGCCGAACTTGCCCGGGGCACTGAAGCTTTCTTT. It specifies CSAELARGTEAFF. This rearrangement joins TRBV29-1 to TRBJ1-1, with no clear D. Trimming shortened V by 7 bases and J by 4 bases, and 16 bases separated the two germline ends. The CDR3 totals 13 residues. Germline loops: CDR1 SQVTM, CDR2 ANQGSEA. Complete variable domain (other parts from reference TRBV29-1 and TRBJ1-1): SAVISQKPSRDICQRGTSLTIQCQVDSQVTMMFWYRQQPGQSLTLIATANQGSEATYESGFVIDKFPISRPNLTFSTLTVSNMSPEDSSIYLCSAELARGTEAFFGQGTRLTVV.

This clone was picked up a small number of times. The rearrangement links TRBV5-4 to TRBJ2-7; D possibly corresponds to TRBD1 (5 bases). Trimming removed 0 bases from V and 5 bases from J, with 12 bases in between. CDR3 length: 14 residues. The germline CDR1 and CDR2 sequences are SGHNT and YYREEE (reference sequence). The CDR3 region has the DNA TGTGCCAGCAGCTTGGGTGACAGACGACACGAGCAGTACTTC. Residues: CASSLGDRRHEQYF.

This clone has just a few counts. CDR3 DNA sequence: TGTGCCGGCAAAGGGGAGGGCGGCACCGGGGAGCTGTTTTTT. Translating gives CAGKGEGGTGELFF. The chain employs TRBV10-3 and TRBJ2-2; 7 bases are a match to TRBD2. The CDR3 contains 14 residues. The V and J ends lost 11 bases and 4 bases, in that order; junction bases with no gene match: 10. Germline CDR1 and CDR2: ENHRY and SYGVKD.

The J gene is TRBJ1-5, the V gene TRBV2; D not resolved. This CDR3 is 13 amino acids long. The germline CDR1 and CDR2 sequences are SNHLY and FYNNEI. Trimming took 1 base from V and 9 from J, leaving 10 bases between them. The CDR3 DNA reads TGTGCCAGCAGTGAAGAGAGTGAAAGGCCCCAGCATTTT. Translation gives CASSEESERPQHF.

CDR3 DNA: TGTGCCAGTAGGTCCAGGGTTAACACTGAAGCTTTCTTT. Protein sequence: CASRSRVNTEAFF. The rearrangement uses TRBV19 and TRBJ1-1, with D possibly matching TRBD1 (5 bases). V was pared by 6 bases and J by 2 bases, with 10 bases between. The CDR3 contains 13 residues. Germline lookup yields CDR1 LNHDA and CDR2 SQIVND (reference sequence).

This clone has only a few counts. The DNA of the CDR3 is TGCGCCAGCAGCCAAGATCCAGGAACCGAAGCTTTCTTT. This encodes CASSQDPGTEAFF. The chain uses TRBV4-1 and TRBJ1-1; D gene unclear. CDR3 length: 13 amino acids. V was shortened by 0 bases and J by 8 bases, with 10 bases between the two germline ends. In germline, CDR1 is MGHRA, CDR2 YSYEKL.

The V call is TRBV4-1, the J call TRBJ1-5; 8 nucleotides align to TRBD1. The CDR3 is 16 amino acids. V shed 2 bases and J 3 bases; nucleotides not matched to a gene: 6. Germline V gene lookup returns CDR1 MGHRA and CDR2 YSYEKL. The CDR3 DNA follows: TGCGCCAGCAGCCAACCGACAGGGGAGGTCAATCAGCCCCAGCATTTT. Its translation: CASSQPTGEVNQPQHF.

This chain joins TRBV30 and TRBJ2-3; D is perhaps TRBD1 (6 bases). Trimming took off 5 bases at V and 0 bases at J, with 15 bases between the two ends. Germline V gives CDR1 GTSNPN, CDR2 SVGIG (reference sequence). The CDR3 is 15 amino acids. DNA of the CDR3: TGTGCCTGGTCTCACGGGACACCCAGCACAGATACGCAGTATTTT. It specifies CAWSHGTPSTDTQYF.

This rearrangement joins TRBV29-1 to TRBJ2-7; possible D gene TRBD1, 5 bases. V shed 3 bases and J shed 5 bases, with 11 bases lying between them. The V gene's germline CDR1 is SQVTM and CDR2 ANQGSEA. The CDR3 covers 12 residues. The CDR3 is CSVEKGSDEQYF. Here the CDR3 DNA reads TGCAGCGTTGAGAAGGGGTCCGACGAGCAGTACTTC.

CDR3 DNA sequence: TGTGCCAGCAGTGGTCCCGGGACAGGGTCGGGGGCCAAAAACATTCAGTACTTC. As protein: CASSGPGTGSGAKNIQYF. This rearrangement joins TRBV25-1 to TRBJ2-4, with TRBD1 matching 9 bases. Germline V gene lookup returns CDR1 MGHDK and CDR2 SYGVNS. Germline trimming cut 4 bases from V and 1 base from J; bases unmatched to any gene: 11. The CDR3 length is 18 residues.

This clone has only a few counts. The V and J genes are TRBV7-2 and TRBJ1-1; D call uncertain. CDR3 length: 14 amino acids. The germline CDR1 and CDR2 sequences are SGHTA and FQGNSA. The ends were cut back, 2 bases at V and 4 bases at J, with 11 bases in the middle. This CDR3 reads CASSLSPGGTEAFF. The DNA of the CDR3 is TGTGCCAGCAGCTTAAGCCCGGGTGGCACTGAAGCTTTCTTT.

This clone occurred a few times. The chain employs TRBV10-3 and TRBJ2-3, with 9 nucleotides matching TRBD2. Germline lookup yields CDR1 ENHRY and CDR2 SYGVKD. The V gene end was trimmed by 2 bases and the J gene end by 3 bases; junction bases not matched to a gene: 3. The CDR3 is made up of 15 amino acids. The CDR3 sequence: CAISERAGGTDTQYF. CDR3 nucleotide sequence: TGTGCCATCAGTGAGCGAGCGGGGGGTACAGATACGCAGTATTTT.

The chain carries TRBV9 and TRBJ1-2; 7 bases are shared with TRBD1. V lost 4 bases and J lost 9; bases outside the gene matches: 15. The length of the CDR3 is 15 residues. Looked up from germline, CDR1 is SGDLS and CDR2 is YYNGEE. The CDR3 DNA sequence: TGTGCCAGCAGCCTCCTAACCGGACAGGCTCCAAGCTACACCTTC. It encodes CASSLLTGQAPSYTF. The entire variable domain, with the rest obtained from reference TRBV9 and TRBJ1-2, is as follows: DSGVTQTPKHLITATGQRVTLRCSPRSGDLSVYWYQQSLDQGLQFLIQYYNGEERAKGNILERFSAQQFPDLHSELNLSSLELGDSALYFCASSLLTGQAPSYTFGSGTRLTVV.

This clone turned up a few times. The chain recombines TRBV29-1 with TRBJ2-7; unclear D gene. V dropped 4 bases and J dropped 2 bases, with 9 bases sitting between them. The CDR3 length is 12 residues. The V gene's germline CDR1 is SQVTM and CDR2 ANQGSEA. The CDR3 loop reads CSVGGNTYEQYF. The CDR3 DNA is TGCAGCGTTGGAGGCAACACCTACGAGCAGTACTTC.

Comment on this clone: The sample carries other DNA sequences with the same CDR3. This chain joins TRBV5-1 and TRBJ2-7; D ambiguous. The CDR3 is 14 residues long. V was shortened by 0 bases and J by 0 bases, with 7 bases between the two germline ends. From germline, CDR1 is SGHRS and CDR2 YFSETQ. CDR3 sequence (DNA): TGCGCCAGCAGCTTGGCACCCGGCTCCTACGAGCAGTACTTC. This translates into CASSLAPGSYEQYF.

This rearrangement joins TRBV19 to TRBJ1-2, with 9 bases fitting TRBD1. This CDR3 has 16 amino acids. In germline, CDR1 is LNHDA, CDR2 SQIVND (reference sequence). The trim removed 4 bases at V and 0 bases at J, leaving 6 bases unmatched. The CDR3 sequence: CASSRTGVSANYGYTF. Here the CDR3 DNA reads TGTGCCAGTAGTAGGACAGGGGTGTCCGCTAACTATGGCTACACCTTC.

CDR3 DNA: TGTGCCAGCAGGACCCAGGGGGCTTGGGGCTACACCTTC. Translation: CASRTQGAWGYTF. J is TRBJ1-2 and V is TRBV27; 8 bases agree with TRBD1. Trimming cost V 6 bases and J 8 bases; bases outside gene matches: 8. The CDR3 is 13 residues long. Germline V lookup: CDR1 MNHEY, CDR2 SMNVEV (reference sequence).

As DNA, the CDR3 is TGCAGCTACGAGGGGGGGGGCTTGGAGACCCAGTACTTC. Protein: CSYEGGGLETQYF. This sequence joins TRBV29-1 and TRBJ2-5; weak D call: TRBD2 (7 bases). The CDR3 spans 13 residues. The germline V and J ends were trimmed by 8 bases and 5 bases, with 18 bases remaining between them. In germline, CDR1 is SQVTM, CDR2 ANQGSEA.

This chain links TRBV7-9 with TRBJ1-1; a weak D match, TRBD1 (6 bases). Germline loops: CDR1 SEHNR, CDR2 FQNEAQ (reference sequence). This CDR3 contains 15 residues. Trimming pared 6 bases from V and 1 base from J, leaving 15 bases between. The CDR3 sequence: CASRQFRGSNTEAFF. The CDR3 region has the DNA TGTGCCAGCAGGCAATTTAGGGGGTCGAACACTGAAGCTTTCTTT.

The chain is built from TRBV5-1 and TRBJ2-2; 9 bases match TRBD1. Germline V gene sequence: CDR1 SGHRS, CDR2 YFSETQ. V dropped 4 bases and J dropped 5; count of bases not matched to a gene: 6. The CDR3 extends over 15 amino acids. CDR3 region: CASSTGQGGTGELFF. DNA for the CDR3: TGCGCCAGCAGCACGGGACAGGGAGGTACCGGGGAGCTGTTTTTT.

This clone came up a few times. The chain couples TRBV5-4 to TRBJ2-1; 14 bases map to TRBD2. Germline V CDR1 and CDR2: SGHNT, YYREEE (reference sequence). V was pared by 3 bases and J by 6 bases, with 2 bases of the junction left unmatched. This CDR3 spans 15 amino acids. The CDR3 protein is CASSSGLAGVNEQFF. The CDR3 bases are TGTGCCAGCAGCTCGGGACTAGCGGGAGTCAATGAGCAGTTCTTC.